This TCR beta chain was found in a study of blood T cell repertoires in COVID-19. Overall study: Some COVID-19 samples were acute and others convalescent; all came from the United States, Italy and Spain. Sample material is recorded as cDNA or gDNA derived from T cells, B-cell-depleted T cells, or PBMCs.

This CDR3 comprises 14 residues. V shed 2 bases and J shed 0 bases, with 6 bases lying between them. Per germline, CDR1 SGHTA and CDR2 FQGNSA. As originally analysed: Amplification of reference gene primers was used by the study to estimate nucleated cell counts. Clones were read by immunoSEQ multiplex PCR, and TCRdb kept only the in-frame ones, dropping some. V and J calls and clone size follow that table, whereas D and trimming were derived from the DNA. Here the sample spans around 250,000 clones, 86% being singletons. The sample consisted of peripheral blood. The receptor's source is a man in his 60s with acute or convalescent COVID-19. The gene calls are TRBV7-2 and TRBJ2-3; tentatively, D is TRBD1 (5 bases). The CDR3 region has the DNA TGTGCCAGCAGCTTAAGACAGAGCACAGATACGCAGTATTTT. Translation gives CASSLRQSTDTQYF.